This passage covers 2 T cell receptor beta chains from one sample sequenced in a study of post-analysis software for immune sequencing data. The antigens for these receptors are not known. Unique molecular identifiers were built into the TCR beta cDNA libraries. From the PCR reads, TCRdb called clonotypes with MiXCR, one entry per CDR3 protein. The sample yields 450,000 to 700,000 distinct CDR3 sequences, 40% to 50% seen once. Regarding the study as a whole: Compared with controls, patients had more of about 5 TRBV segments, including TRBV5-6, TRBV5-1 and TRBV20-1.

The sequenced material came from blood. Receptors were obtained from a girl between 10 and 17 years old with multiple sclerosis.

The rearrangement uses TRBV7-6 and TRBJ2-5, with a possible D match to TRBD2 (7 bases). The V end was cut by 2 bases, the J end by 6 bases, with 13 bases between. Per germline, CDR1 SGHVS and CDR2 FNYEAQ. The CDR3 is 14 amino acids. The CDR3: CASSLYGGPKTQYF. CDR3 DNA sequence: TGTGCCAGCAGCTTATACGGGGGGCCAAAGACCCAGTACTTC.

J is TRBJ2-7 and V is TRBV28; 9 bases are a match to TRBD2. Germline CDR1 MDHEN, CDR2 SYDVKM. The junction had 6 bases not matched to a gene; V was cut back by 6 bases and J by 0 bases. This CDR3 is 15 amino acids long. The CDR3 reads CASRMLAGPSYEQYF. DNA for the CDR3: TGTGCCAGCAGAATGCTAGCGGGGCCCTCCTACGAGCAGTACTTC.